Presented here are 13 T cell receptor beta chains from one specimen sequenced in a study of cytomegalovirus exposure and HLA in healthy donors. The PCR made use of 60 Vbeta and 13 Jbeta primers. TCRdb's table, derived via immunoSEQ multiplex PCR, lists solely in-frame clones and lacks some. The profile shows around 150,000 clones, roughly 82% of them singletons. The sample taken for sequencing was PBMCs. The source of these receptors is a girl between 5 and 17 years old in good health and CMV-seropositive.

The chain employs TRBV18 and TRBJ2-1; 7 bases line up with TRBD1. Germline-derived CDR1 and CDR2 are KGHSH and LQKENI. V dropped 2 bases and J dropped 5; count of bases not matched to a gene: 3. The CDR3 is 14 amino acids. CDR3 sequence reads: CASSPIGQDNEQFF. The CDR3 DNA sequence: TGTGCCAGCTCACCAATCGGACAGGACAATGAGCAGTTCTTC.

The chain combines TRBV18 with TRBJ2-5, with D perhaps TRBD1 (6 bases). This CDR3 has 14 amino acids. Germline-derived CDR1 and CDR2 are KGHSH and LQKENI. V dropped 2 bases and J dropped 2 bases, with 9 bases sitting between them. CDR3 bases: TGTGCCAGCTCACCAAGGACAGATCAAGAGACCCAGTACTTC. It is translated as CASSPRTDQETQYF.

This chain links TRBV7-8 with TRBJ2-1, with 8 bases matching TRBD1. This CDR3 has 16 amino acids. The germline gives CDR1 SGHVS, CDR2 FQNEAQ. J lost 7 bases, V lost 1 base, and 9 bases had no gene match. The CDR3 reads CASSLVQGVLGNEQFF. DNA of the CDR3: TGTGCCAGCAGCTTAGTACAGGGGGTCCTAGGGAATGAGCAGTTCTTC.

In its sample, this clone was seen once. The genes are TRBV7-9 and TRBJ1-1; D is possibly TRBD1 (6 bases). The CDR3 runs 12 residues. Looked up from germline, CDR1 is SEHNR and CDR2 is FQNEAQ (reference sequence). V shed 6 bases and J shed 5 bases, with 10 bases lying between them. For the CDR3, the DNA is TGTGCCAGCAGGGTAGGGGGAACTGAAGCTTTCTTT. It encodes CASRVGGTEAFF.

This clone has a handful of counts. The chain has TRBV4-1 and TRBJ2-7, with D possibly matching TRBD2 (6 bases). There are 17 residues in the CDR3. The V gene's germline CDR1 is MGHRA and CDR2 YSYEKL. V lost 0 bases to trimming and J lost 3 bases, with 18 bases between them. The CDR3 spells CASSQDDAGLVGYEQYF. The CDR3, as DNA: TGCGCCAGCAGCCAAGATGACGCGGGGCTGGTGGGCTACGAGCAGTACTTC.

This chain uses TRBV2 with TRBJ2-7; 11 bases are a match to TRBD2. CDR1 and CDR2 from the germline V gene are SNHLY and FYNNEI. The CDR3 has 15 residues. J lost 3 bases, V lost 6 bases, and 7 bases had no gene match. CDR3 DNA sequence: TGTGCCAGCAGGAACACTAGCGGGAGTTACTACGAGCAGTACTTC. It encodes CASRNTSGSYYEQYF. The whole variable domain, remainder taken from reference TRBV2 and TRBJ2-7, is EPEVTQTPSHQVTQMGQEVILRCVPISNHLYFYWYRQILGQKVEFLVSFYNNEISEKSEIFDDQFSVERPDGSNFTLKIRSTKLEDSAMYFCASRNTSGSYYEQYFGPGTRLTVT.

DNA of the CDR3: TGTGCCTTTTCTCGCAGACAGCCCACAGATACGCAGTATTTT. This codes for CAFSRRQPTDTQYF. The genes are TRBV30 and TRBJ2-3; TRBD1 might be the D (5 bases). Germline lookup yields CDR1 GTSNPN and CDR2 SVGIG (reference sequence). This CDR3 has 14 amino acids. Trimming took off 7 bases at V and 2 bases at J, with 16 bases between the two ends.

This clone was found once. The CDR3 loop reads CASSSLAVDTQYF. For the CDR3, the DNA is TGTGCCAGCAGCTCGCTAGCAGTAGATACGCAGTATTTT. The V call is TRBV7-2, the J call TRBJ2-3, with a weak D call TRBD2 (5 bases). Trimming shortened V by 4 bases and J by 5 bases, and 10 bases separated the two germline ends. Germline assignment: CDR1 SGHTA and CDR2 FQGNSA. The CDR3 sequence is 13 residues long.

The J gene is TRBJ2-7, the V gene TRBV29-1; TRBD2 is a possible D gene (5 bases). The CDR3 covers 12 residues. Germline CDR1 is SQVTM and CDR2 is ANQGSEA. Trimming removed 5 bases at V and 2 bases at J, with 10 bases between. The CDR3 DNA reads as TGCAGCGTTTTGGAGGAAACCTACGAGCAGTACTTC. As protein: CSVLEETYEQYF.

This clone was seen a few times. This chain joins TRBV4-3 and TRBJ1-5, with D possibly matching TRBD1 (5 bases). The CDR3 extends over 16 amino acids. V lost 0 bases and J 1 base, leaving 10 bases between the germline ends. Per the germline V gene, CDR1 is LGHNA and CDR2 is YSLEER. CDR3 nucleotide sequence: TGCGCCAGCAGCCAAGATTCCGGGGGAAGCAATCAGCCCCAGCATTTT. It yields the protein CASSQDSGGSNQPQHF.

The sample holds one count of this clone. The chain is built from TRBV19 and TRBJ2-7, with D perhaps matching TRBD1 (6 bases). Trimming took off 9 bases at V and 2 bases at J, with 17 bases between the two ends. In germline, CDR1 is LNHDA, CDR2 SQIVND (reference sequence). The CDR3 covers 14 residues. CDR3 loop: CASRATGRTYEQYF. In DNA form, the CDR3 reads TGTGCCAGCAGGGCGACAGGAAGAACCTACGAGCAGTACTTC.

This sequence joins TRBV13 and TRBJ2-5; possibly TRBD2 for D (6 bases). V shed 5 bases and J shed 0 bases, with 19 bases lying between them. Germline V gives CDR1 PRHDT, CDR2 FYEKMQ (reference sequence). The CDR3 extends over 17 amino acids. CDR3 sequence (DNA): TGTGCCAGCAGCCCCATTCGTGGAGGGGCGTACCAAGAGACCCAGTACTTC. This translates into CASSPIRGGAYQETQYF. Drawing the rest from reference TRBV13 and TRBJ2-5, the complete variable domain is AAGVIQSPRHLIKEKRETATLKCYPIPRHDTVYWYQQGPGQDPQFLISFYEKMQSDKGSIPDRFSAQQFSDYHSELNMSSLELGDSALYFCASSPIRGGAYQETQYFGPGTRLLVL.

The chain is built from TRBV19 and TRBJ2-2, with 12 positions matching TRBD2. The germline CDR1 and CDR2 sequences are LNHDA and SQIVND (reference sequence). J gave up 2 bases and V 5 bases, and 6 bases lay outside the gene matches. CDR3 length equals 17 residues. Here the CDR3 DNA reads TGTGCCAGTAGTGACAGACTAGCGGGGGCTAACACCGGGGAGCTGTTTTTT. Protein sequence: CASSDRLAGANTGELFF.